These 26 T cell receptor beta chains were sequenced from one sample in a study of T cell responses to AZD1222 COVID-19 vaccine. Sequencing used immunoSEQ multiplex PCR; TCRdb keeps in-frame clones, though not all of them. The data show roughly 100,000 clones, around 89% seen once. Here the sequenced sample was peripheral blood, taken on day 0 of AZD1222 vaccination. The receptors were gathered from an adult in good health.

The V call is TRBV4-1, the J call TRBJ1-2; 7 bases map to TRBD1. The germline V gene has CDR1 MGHRA and CDR2 YSYEKL. Losses at the gene ends were 1 base for V and 6 bases for J; bases not matched to a gene: 14. The CDR3 is 17 residues long. The CDR3 loop reads CASSQVFTTGRGDGYTF. DNA for the CDR3: TGCGCCAGCAGCCAAGTCTTTACGACAGGGCGAGGAGATGGCTACACCTTC.

This chain links TRBV24-1 with TRBJ1-2; no firm D call. CDR1 KGHDR and CDR2 SFDVKD come from the germline V gene. The CDR3 totals 11 residues. Between the trimmed V and J ends, which lost 3 bases and 4 bases, there was a span of 2 bases. The CDR3 spells CATSDLYGYTF. CDR3 nucleotide sequence: TGTGCCACCAGTGATCTCTATGGCTACACCTTC.

V and J are TRBV10-3 and TRBJ1-2, with unresolved D. Trimming pared 0 bases from V and 8 bases from J, leaving 10 bases between. Germline V gene data show CDR1 as ENHRY and CDR2 as SYGVKD. CDR3 length: 13 residues. CDR3 nucleotide sequence: TGTGCCATCAGTGAGTCGTCTGGGGAAGGCTACACCTTC. This sequence encodes CAISESSGEGYTF.

This chain links TRBV4-3 with TRBJ1-5; 7 nucleotides align to TRBD1. This CDR3 spans 14 amino acids. Germline assignment: CDR1 LGHNA and CDR2 YSLEER. After removal of 4 bases from V and 7 bases from J, the junction contained 7 bases not matched to a gene. The CDR3 loop is CASSPYRGGQPQHF. The DNA for the CDR3 is TGCGCCAGCAGCCCCTACAGGGGAGGGCAGCCCCAGCATTTT.

The chain is built from TRBV2 and TRBJ1-2; D unresolved. Germline V CDR1 and CDR2: SNHLY, FYNNEI. The V gene lost 6 bases and the J gene lost 4 bases, with 9 bases spanning the gap. The CDR3 sequence is 12 residues long. The CDR3 DNA sequence: TGTGCCAGCAGCAGAACGAGCTATGGCTACACCTTC. Translating it yields CASSRTSYGYTF. Using reference TRBV2 and TRBJ1-2 for the parts outside the CDR3, the full variable domain is EPEVTQTPSHQVTQMGQEVILRCVPISNHLYFYWYRQILGQKVEFLVSFYNNEISEKSEIFDDQFSVERPDGSNFTLKIRSTKLEDSAMYFCASSRTSYGYTFGSGTRLTVV.

The chain recombines TRBV9 with TRBJ1-2; the D is unclear. The ends were cut back, 0 bases at V and 6 bases at J, with 9 bases in the middle. This CDR3 is 13 amino acids long. The V gene's germline CDR1 is SGDLS and CDR2 YYNGEE. Here the CDR3 DNA reads TGTGCCAGCAGCGTAGATGGAAGGAATGGCTACACCTTC. Residues: CASSVDGRNGYTF.

The chain carries TRBV27 and TRBJ1-1, with a weak D call TRBD1 (5 bases). There are 15 residues in the CDR3. V was trimmed by 5 bases and J by 0 bases, leaving 13 bases between them. Germline CDR1 MNHEY, CDR2 SMNVEV (reference sequence). The CDR3 DNA follows: TGTGCCAGCAGTATAGGGGTCCGAATGAACACTGAAGCTTTCTTT. Its protein product is CASSIGVRMNTEAFF.

This clone was detected only a few times. The rearrangement uses TRBV19 and TRBJ1-2, with D uncertain. V lost 0 bases, J lost 7 bases, and 15 bases lay in between. CDR1 is LNHDA, CDR2 SQIVND, per germline (reference sequence). The CDR3 is 15 amino acids. DNA of the CDR3: TGTGCCAGTAGTATAGATGAAGGACTATCGGTTGGCTACACCTTC. Amino acid sequence: CASSIDEGLSVGYTF.

DNA of the CDR3: TGTGCCAGTAGTGCCTCGATGACGAGGAATTCACCCCTCCACTTT. Its translation: CASSASMTRNSPLHF. The chain uses TRBV19 and TRBJ1-6; D call uncertain. The CDR3 runs to 15 residues. Germline assignment: CDR1 LNHDA and CDR2 SQIVND (reference sequence). Trimming took 5 bases from V and 7 from J, leaving 15 bases between them.

V is TRBV5-6 and J is TRBJ2-7, with 7 bases identical to TRBD2. The CDR3 sequence is 14 residues long. Trimming took 0 bases from V and 2 from J; bases not matched to a gene: 2. Looked up from germline, CDR1 is SGHDT and CDR2 is YYEEEE. CDR3 amino acids: CASSLGGLAYEQYF. The DNA of the CDR3 is TGTGCCAGCAGCTTGGGTGGACTAGCCTACGAGCAGTACTTC.

The CDR3 loop reads CASSLGGQTYYEQYF. The CDR3 DNA follows: TGTGCCAGCAGCTTAGGGGGACAGACATACTACGAGCAGTACTTC. The rearrangement joins TRBV11-2 to TRBJ2-7; 7 bases agree with TRBD1. The CDR3 runs 15 residues. The junction had 6 bases not matched to a gene; V was cut back by 1 base and J by 3 bases. CDR1 is SGHAT, CDR2 FQNNGV, per germline.

The genes are TRBV12-3 or TRBV12-4 and TRBJ1-1; D is ambiguous. Deletions cut 10 bases from V and 5 bases from J, with 14 bases between. The CDR3 extends over 12 amino acids. The CDR3 sequence is CANSLGRTEAFF. In nucleotides, the CDR3 is TGTGCCAACAGCTTGGGGAGGACTGAAGCTTTCTTT.

The count of this clone is one. The V gene is TRBV7-3, the J gene TRBJ1-3; D is uncertain. V gave up 5 bases and J gave up 7 bases, with 12 bases separating them. The CDR3 covers 13 residues. From germline, CDR1 is SGHTA and CDR2 FQGTGA. The CDR3: CASSLFPGNTIYF. Written as DNA, the CDR3 is TGTGCCAGCAGCCTATTCCCCGGGAACACCATATATTTT. The whole variable domain, remainder taken from reference TRBV7-3 and TRBJ1-3, is GAGVSQTPSNKVTEKGKYVELRCDPISGHTALYWYRQSLGQGPEFLIYFQGTGAADDSGLPNDRFFAVRPEGSVSTLKIQRTERGDSAVYLCASSLFPGNTIYFGEGSWLTVV.

V is TRBV19 and J is TRBJ1-6; the match to TRBD1 covers 7 bases. Germline V lookup: CDR1 LNHDA, CDR2 SQIVND (reference sequence). The J segment lost 10 bases and the V segment lost 4 bases, leaving 7 bases of the junction unmatched. The CDR3 totals 14 residues. CDR3 residues: CASSTTGVWSPLHF. The CDR3 bases are TGTGCCAGTAGTACTACAGGGGTTTGGTCACCCCTCCACTTT.

The CDR3 loop reads CASRLWGSNYGYTF. Written as DNA, the CDR3 is TGTGCCAGCAGACTTTGGGGGAGCAACTATGGCTACACCTTC. The J gene is TRBJ1-2, the V gene TRBV27; TRBD1 is a possible D gene (5 bases). The germline gives CDR1 MNHEY, CDR2 SMNVEV (reference sequence). The V gene lost 6 bases and the J gene lost 2 bases, with 13 bases spanning the gap. The CDR3 is 14 amino acids.

The V gene is TRBV5-1, the J gene TRBJ2-2; weak D call: TRBD2 (5 bases). The CDR3 has 12 residues. The germline CDR1 and CDR2 sequences are SGHRS and YFSETQ. V lost 1 base and J 7 bases, leaving 5 bases between the germline ends. In DNA, the CDR3 is TGCGCCAGCAGCTTGCGGGACGGGGAGCTGTTTTTT. Its protein is CASSLRDGELFF. Full variable domain (rest looked up from reference TRBV5-1 and TRBJ2-2): KAGVTQTPRYLIKTRGQQVTLSCSPISGHRSVSWYQQTPGQGLQFLFEYFSETQRNKGNFPGRFSGRQFSNSRSEMNVSTLELGDSALYLCASSLRDGELFFGEGSRLTVL.

The chain employs TRBV25-1 and TRBJ2-7, with 10 nucleotides matching TRBD1. J gave up 4 bases and V 4 bases, and 4 bases lay outside the gene matches. The CDR3 sequence is 14 residues long. CDR1 MGHDK and CDR2 SYGVNS come from the germline V gene. This chain's CDR3 is CASSAKGQGYEQYF. CDR3 coding DNA: TGTGCCAGCAGTGCCAAGGGACAGGGGTACGAGCAGTACTTC.

This rearrangement joins TRBV9 to TRBJ2-6; D not certain. Germline V lookup: CDR1 SGDLS, CDR2 YYNGEE. V was cut by 1 base and J by 1 base, with 6 bases left in between. The CDR3 length is 15 residues. CDR3 bases: TGTGCCAGCAGCGTATACGGGTCTGGGGCCAACGTCCTGACTTTC. It is translated as CASSVYGSGANVLTF.

The CDR3 reads CASSDHLGYTF. As DNA, the CDR3 is TGTGCCAGCAGTGACCACCTCGGCTACACCTTC. The rearrangement links TRBV6-1 to TRBJ1-2; D not resolved. The germline gives CDR1 MNHNS, CDR2 SASEGT. With 3 bases removed from V and 8 bases from J, the gap between germline ends came to 7 bases. The CDR3 totals 11 residues.

This clone was seen once. V gene TRBV3-1 (or the pseudogene TRBV3-2) combines with J gene TRBJ1-1; D remains unclear. Germline CDR1 and CDR2: LGHDT and YNNKEL (reference sequence). The CDR3 sequence is 15 residues long. V shed 1 base and J shed 1 base, with 10 bases lying between them. The CDR3 sequence: CASSQAWSGNTEAFF. In nucleotides, the CDR3 is TGTGCCAGCAGCCAAGCCTGGTCGGGGAACACTGAAGCTTTCTTT.

The V call is TRBV28, the J call TRBJ2-1, with D possibly TRBD1 on 5 matching bases. Between the trimmed V and J ends, which lost 4 bases and 0 bases, there was a span of 13 bases. CDR3 length equals 16 residues. Per the germline V gene, CDR1 is MDHEN and CDR2 is SYDVKM. The CDR3 region has the DNA TGTGCCAGCAGTTCACATCAGGGATACTCCTACAATGAGCAGTTCTTC. This gives the protein CASSSHQGYSYNEQFF.

The chain has TRBV5-6 and TRBJ1-3; D may be TRBD1 (5 bases). The germline gives CDR1 SGHDT, CDR2 YYEEEE. The CDR3 covers 16 residues. Trimming removed 0 bases from V and 0 bases from J, with 10 bases in between. In nucleotides, the CDR3 is TGTGCCAGCAGCTTGGCTCTTGGGGGCTCTGGAAACACCATATATTTT. Its translation is CASSLALGGSGNTIYF.

This sequence joins TRBV6-2 or TRBV6-3 and TRBJ2-2; unclear D gene. Trimming stripped 0 bases from V and 5 bases from J, with 4 bases between. The V gene's germline CDR1 is MNHEY and CDR2 SVGEGT. There are 13 residues in the CDR3. The CDR3 nucleotides are TGTGCCAGCAGTTACTCGGGGACCGGGGAGCTGTTTTTT. Amino acids: CASSYSGTGELFF.

J is TRBJ1-2 and V is TRBV21-1. TRBV21-1 represents a pseudogene. The CDR3 has 16 amino acids. This CDR3 reads CASSKPRGDPGGGYTF. In DNA form, the CDR3 reads TGTGCCAGCAGCAAACCCCGAGGGGATCCTGGGGGGGGCTACACCTTC.

The chain has TRBV6-2 or TRBV6-3 and TRBJ1-5, with D hard to call. This CDR3 is 13 amino acids long. The germline CDR1 and CDR2 sequences are MNHEY and SVGEGT. V was shortened by 4 bases and J by 5 bases, with 9 bases between the two germline ends. The CDR3 loop is CASSLNSDQPQHF. CDR3 coding DNA: TGTGCCAGCAGTTTAAACAGCGATCAGCCCCAGCATTTT.

The chain joins TRBV5-1 to TRBJ1-2, with a weak D call TRBD1 (5 bases). Germline loops: CDR1 SGHRS, CDR2 YFSETQ. This CDR3 region has 16 residues. The germline V and J ends were trimmed by 0 bases and 5 bases, with 17 bases remaining between them. The chain's CDR3 is CASSLDWGPEVYGYTF. For the CDR3, the DNA is TGCGCCAGCAGCTTGGATTGGGGACCAGAGGTTTATGGCTACACCTTC. Full variable domain (remainder filled in from reference TRBV5-1 and TRBJ1-2): KAGVTQTPRYLIKTRGQQVTLSCSPISGHRSVSWYQQTPGQGLQFLFEYFSETQRNKGNFPGRFSGRQFSNSRSEMNVSTLELGDSALYLCASSLDWGPEVYGYTFGSGTRLTVV.